This paragraph covers one T cell receptor (beta chain) sequence. The antigen is unknown. The data derive from a study of STAT5B mutations in CD4+ large granular lymphocyte leukemia. Study-wide points: Main leukemic clonotypes were patient-specific, but more than 20% appeared at low frequency elsewhere. Patient CD4-sorted repertoires stayed more clonal than healthy ones after leukemic-clone removal.

As handled by the study authors: Productive clonotypes were detectable down to 2.59 x 10-5 frequency. Profiling relied on immunoSEQ multiplex PCR, and the TCRdb table lists in-frame clones only, not all of them. D and trimming come from the DNA, and the V and J calls and clone size come from that table. The data contain fewer than 40,000 clones, around 73% of them singletons. This TCR was sampled from a human donor in good health. Sequencing was carried out using CD4+ T cells from blood buffy coats.

The chain's CDR3 is CASSFTRPGQKADTIYF. For the CDR3, the DNA is TGTGCCAGCAGCTTCACCCGTCCGGGACAGAAGGCGGACACCATATATTTT. V usage is TRBV7-2 and J usage is TRBJ1-3, with TRBD1 matching 7 bases. Germline CDR1 is SGHTA and CDR2 is FQGNSA. CDR3 size: 17 residues. Germline trimming cut 3 bases from V and 8 bases from J; bases unmatched to any gene: 16.